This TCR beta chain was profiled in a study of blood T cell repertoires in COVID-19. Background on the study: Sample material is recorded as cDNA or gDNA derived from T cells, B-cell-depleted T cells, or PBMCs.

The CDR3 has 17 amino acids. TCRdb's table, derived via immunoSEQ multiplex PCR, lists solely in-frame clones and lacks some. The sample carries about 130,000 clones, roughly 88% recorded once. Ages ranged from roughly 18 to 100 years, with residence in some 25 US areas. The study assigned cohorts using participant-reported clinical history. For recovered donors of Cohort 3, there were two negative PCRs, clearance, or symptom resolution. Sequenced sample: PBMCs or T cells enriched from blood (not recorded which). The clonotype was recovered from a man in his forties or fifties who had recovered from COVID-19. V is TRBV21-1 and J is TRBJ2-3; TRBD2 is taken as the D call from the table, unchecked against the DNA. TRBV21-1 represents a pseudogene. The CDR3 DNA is TGTGCCAGCAGCTCCCTCCCGGGACTACCATTGCCCTATACGCAGTATTTT. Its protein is CASSSLPGLPLPYTQYF.